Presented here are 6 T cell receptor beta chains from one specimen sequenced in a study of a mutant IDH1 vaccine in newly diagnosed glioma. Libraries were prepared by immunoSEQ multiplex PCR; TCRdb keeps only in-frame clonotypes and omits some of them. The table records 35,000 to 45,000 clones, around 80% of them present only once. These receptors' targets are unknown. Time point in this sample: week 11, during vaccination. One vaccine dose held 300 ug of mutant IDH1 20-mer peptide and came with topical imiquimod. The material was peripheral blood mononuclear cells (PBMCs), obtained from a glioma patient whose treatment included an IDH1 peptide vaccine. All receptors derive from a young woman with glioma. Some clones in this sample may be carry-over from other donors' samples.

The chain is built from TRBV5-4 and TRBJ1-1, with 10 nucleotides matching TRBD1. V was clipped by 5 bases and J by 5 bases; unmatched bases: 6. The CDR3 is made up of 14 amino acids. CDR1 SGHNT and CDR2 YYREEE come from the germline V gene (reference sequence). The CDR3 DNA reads TGTGCCAGCAGTACTGGACAGGGGGAAACTGAAGCTTTCTTT. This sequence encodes CASSTGQGETEAFF.

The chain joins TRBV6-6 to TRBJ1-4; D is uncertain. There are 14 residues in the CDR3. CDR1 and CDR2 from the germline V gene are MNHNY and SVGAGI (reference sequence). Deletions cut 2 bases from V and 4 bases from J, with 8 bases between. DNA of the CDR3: TGTGCCAGCAGTTACGAGGCGGGTAATGAAAAACTGTTTTTT. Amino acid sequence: CASSYEAGNEKLFF.

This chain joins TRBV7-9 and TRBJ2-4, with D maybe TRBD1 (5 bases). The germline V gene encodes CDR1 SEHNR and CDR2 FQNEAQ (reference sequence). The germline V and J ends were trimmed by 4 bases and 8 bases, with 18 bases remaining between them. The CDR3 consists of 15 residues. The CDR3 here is CASSYSTALRDIQYF. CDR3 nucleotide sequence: TGTGCCAGCAGCTACTCGACAGCCCTTCGGGACATTCAGTACTTC.

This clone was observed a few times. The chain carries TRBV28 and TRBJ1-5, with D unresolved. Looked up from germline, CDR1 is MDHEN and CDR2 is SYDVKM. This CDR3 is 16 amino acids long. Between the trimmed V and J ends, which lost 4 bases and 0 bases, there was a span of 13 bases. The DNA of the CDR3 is TGTGCCAGCAGTTGGGTCGGGCGGGCTAGCAATCAGCCCCAGCATTTT. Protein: CASSWVGRASNQPQHF.

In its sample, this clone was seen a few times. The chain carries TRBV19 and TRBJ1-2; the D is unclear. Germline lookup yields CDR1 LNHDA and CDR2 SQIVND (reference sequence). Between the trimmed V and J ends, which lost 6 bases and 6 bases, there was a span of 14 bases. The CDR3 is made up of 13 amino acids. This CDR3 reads CASRPLGIDGYTF. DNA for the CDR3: TGTGCCAGTAGACCCCTCGGTATTGATGGCTACACCTTC. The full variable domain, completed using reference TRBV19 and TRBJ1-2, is DGGITQSPKYLFRKEGQNVTLSCEQNLNHDAMYWYRQDPGQGLRLIYYSQIVNDFQKGDIAEGYSVSREKKESFPLTVTSAQKNPTAFYLCASRPLGIDGYTFGSGTRLTVV.

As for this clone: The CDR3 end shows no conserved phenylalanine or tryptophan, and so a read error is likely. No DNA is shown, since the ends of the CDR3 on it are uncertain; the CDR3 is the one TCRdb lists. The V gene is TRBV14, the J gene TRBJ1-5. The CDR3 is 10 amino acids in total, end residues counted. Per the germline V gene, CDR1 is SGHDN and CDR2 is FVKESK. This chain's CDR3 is CASSLYGWQV.